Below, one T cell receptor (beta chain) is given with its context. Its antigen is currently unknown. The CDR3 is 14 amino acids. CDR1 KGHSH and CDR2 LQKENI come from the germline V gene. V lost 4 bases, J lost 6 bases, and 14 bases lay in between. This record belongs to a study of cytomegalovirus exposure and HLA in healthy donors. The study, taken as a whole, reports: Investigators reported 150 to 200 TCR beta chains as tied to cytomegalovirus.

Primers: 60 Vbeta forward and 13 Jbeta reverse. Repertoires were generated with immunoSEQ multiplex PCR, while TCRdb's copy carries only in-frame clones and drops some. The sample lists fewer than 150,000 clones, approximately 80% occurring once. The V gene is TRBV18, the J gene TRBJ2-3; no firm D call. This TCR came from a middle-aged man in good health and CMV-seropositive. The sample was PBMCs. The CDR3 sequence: CASSLYEFKDTQYF. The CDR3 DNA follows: TGTGCCAGCTCACTCTACGAATTCAAGGATACGCAGTATTTT.